This TCR beta chain was retrieved from a study of PD-1 blockade in classical Hodgkin lymphoma. Whole-study results and caveats: By cycle point C4D1, TCR diversity had risen significantly in CD4+ cells (but not CD8+ cells). Newly diagnosed patients were reported to start with lower TCR diversity than healthy donors. Complete responders matched newly diagnosed patients in baseline diversity.

Clones were read by immunoSEQ multiplex PCR, and TCRdb kept only the in-frame ones, dropping some. The table includes fewer than 65,000 clones, more than 75% detected once. Trimming left V 10 bases short and J 4 bases short, with 19 bases between. CDR1 and CDR2 from the germline V gene are ENHRY and SYGVKD. The CDR3 totals 14 residues. Of note for this clone: What it binds is unknown.

Following autologous stem cell transplantation, relapse occurred in every patient, and exposure to brentuximab vedotin varied. Complete response, partial response or progressive disease constituted the best response categories observed. Sequenced material: peripheral blood mononuclear cells (PBMCs), taken at baseline. This chain connects TRBV10-3 to TRBJ2-5; perhaps TRBD1 as D (6 bases). The sequence was collected from a human donor with classical Hodgkin lymphoma. The CDR3, as DNA: TGTGCCAGCGCGCCGGGACACGAACTAGAGACCCAGTACTTC. It codes for CASAPGHELETQYF.